Described below is a single T cell receptor (beta chain) sequence and its context. Its target is not known. The CDR3 loop spans 17 amino acids. Germline V gene sequence: CDR1 DFQATT, CDR2 SNEGSKA (reference sequence). After removal of 1 base from V and 1 base from J, the junction contained 10 bases not matched to a gene. The use of genomic DNA as template underpinned the TCR beta VDJ and CDR3 profiling. In TCRdb, the reads were re-called with MiXCR into one record per CDR3 protein. The sample holds about 98,000 distinct CDR3 sequences, about 66% seen once. The sample comes from a study of CD8+CD57+ T cells in acquired aplastic anemia. Study conclusions and caveats: It was found that roughly 29 CD8+ CDR3 sequences were shared between patients and controls.

Patients chosen for sequencing had shown CD8+CD57+ cell expansion by flow cytometry. At the time of blood sampling, patients had not yet received any therapy. The chain combines TRBV20-1 with TRBJ2-5, with TRBD2 matching 9 bases. The sequenced sample consisted of sorted CD4+, CD8+, or CD8+CD57+ T cells (not recorded which) from PBMCs. The clonotype originates from a human donor with aplastic anemia. The CDR3 here is CSARGGVAGDFQETQYF. In DNA form, the CDR3 reads TGCAGTGCTAGAGGAGGGGTAGCGGGGGACTTCCAAGAGACCCAGTACTTC.